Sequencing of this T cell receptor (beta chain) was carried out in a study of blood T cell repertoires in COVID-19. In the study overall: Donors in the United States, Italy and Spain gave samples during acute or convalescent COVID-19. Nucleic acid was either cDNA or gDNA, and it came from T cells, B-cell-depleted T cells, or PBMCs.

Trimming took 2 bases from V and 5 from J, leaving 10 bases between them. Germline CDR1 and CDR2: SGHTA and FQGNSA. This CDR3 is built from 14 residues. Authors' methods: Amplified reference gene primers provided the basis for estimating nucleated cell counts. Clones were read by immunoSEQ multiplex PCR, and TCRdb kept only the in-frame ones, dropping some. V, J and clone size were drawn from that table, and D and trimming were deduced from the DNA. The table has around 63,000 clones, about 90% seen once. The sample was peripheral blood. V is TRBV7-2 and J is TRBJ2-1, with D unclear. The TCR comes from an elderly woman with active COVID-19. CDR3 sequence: CASSLLHSNNEQFF. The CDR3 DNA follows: TGTGCCAGCAGCTTACTACACAGCAACAATGAGCAGTTCTTC.